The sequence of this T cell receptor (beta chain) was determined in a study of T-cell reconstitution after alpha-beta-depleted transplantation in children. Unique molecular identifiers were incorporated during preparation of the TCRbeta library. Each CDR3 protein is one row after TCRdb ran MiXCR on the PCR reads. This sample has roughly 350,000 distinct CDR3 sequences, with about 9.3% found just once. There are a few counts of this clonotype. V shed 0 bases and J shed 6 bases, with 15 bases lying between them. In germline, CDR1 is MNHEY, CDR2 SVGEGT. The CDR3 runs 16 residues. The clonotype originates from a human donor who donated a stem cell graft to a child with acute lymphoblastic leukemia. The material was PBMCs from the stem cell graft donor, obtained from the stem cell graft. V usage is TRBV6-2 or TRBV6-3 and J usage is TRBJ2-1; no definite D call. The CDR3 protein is CASSYSRPVLGNEQFF. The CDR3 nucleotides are TGTGCCAGCAGTTACTCGAGGCCGGTTCTGGGCAATGAGCAGTTCTTC.